This T cell receptor beta chain is from a study of shared clonotypes between healthy human individuals. Regarding the study as a whole: Sequencing of the sorted subsets was shown by rarefaction to be incomplete despite large depth.

V shed 1 base, J shed 4 bases, and the junction held 4 bases outside the gene matches. Germline lookup yields CDR1 SGHDN and CDR2 FVKESK. There are 16 residues in the CDR3. This clone was recorded only once. The antigen is not known. Naive CD8 isolation took CD45RO-negative cells positively selected for CCR7 and excluded terminally differentiated effector memory CD45RA+ cells. Genomic DNA (from each subset) was split evenly across several immunoSEQ plates. Clones were read by immunoSEQ multiplex PCR, and TCRdb kept only the in-frame ones, dropping some. The sample carries about 1,900,000 clones, approximately 94% recorded once.

The TCR comes from a man aged 18-30 years in good health. V usage is TRBV14 and J usage is TRBJ2-1, with 10 bases matching TRBD2. Sequenced input: naive CD8+ T cells sorted from blood. DNA for the CDR3: TGTGCCAGCAGCCAAGGAACTAGCGGGATGTACAATGAGCAGTTCTTC. Its protein product is CASSQGTSGMYNEQFF. Full variable domain (outside the CDR3, taken from reference TRBV14 and TRBJ2-1): EAGVTQFPSHSVIEKGQTVTLRCDPISGHDNLYWYRRVMGKEIKFLLHFVKESKQDESGMPNNRFLAERTGGTYSTLKVQPAELEDSGVYFCASSQGTSGMYNEQFFGPGTRLTVL.